The 22 T cell receptor beta chains given below trace back to one sample, sequenced in a study of cytotoxic CD8 clonotypes in ibrutinib-treated CLL. Some clones are missing from TCRdb's copy, which holds only in-frame ones; the method was immunoSEQ multiplex PCR. The sample shows about 120,000 clones, 58% of them seen only once. The source was PBMCs, collected after 24 months of ibrutinib treatment. The receptors here all came from a human donor with chronic lymphocytic leukemia.

The rearrangement uses TRBV7-3 and TRBJ1-1; the D gene is possibly TRBD1 (5 bases). Per germline, CDR1 SGHTA and CDR2 FQGTGA. This CDR3 comprises 14 residues. The ends were cut back, 2 bases at V and 3 bases at J, with 10 bases in the middle. The CDR3 sequence: CASSLGGLDTEAFF. DNA for the CDR3: TGTGCCAGCAGCTTAGGGGGATTAGACACTGAAGCTTTCTTT.

This clone was found a few times. This sequence joins TRBV27 and TRBJ2-5, with D perhaps matching TRBD1 or TRBD2 (6 bases each). Per the germline V gene, CDR1 is MNHEY and CDR2 is SMNVEV (reference sequence). The CDR3 sequence is 14 residues long. The V gene lost 4 bases and the J gene lost 5 bases, with 14 bases spanning the gap. This CDR3 reads CASSSGASGETQYF. In DNA form, the CDR3 reads TGTGCCAGCAGTTCGGGGGCCAGTGGGGAGACCCAGTACTTC.

V gene TRBV2 combines with J gene TRBJ2-1, with 8 bases matching TRBD1. Germline V gene sequence: CDR1 SNHLY, CDR2 FYNNEI. V lost 9 bases and J lost 7; bases outside the gene matches: 8. The CDR3 length is 13 residues. The CDR3 protein is CARFRQGQNEQFF. The CDR3 bases are TGTGCCAGGTTTAGACAGGGGCAGAATGAGCAGTTCTTC.

The V gene is TRBV9, the J gene TRBJ2-3; perhaps TRBD1 as D (5 bases). This CDR3 spans 15 amino acids. Germline loops: CDR1 SGDLS, CDR2 YYNGEE. Trimming took off 0 bases at V and 1 base at J, with 9 bases between the two ends. As DNA, the CDR3 is TGTGCCAGCAGCGTAGGACAGAGAGGCACAGATACGCAGTATTTT. Its translation is CASSVGQRGTDTQYF.

This clone was seen more than once but under ten times. The chain couples TRBV11-3 to TRBJ1-1, with TRBD1 matching 8 bases. CDR3 length: 15 amino acids. The V and J ends lost 1 base and 3 bases, in that order; junction bases with no gene match: 4. Germline CDR1 SGHNT, CDR2 YENEEA. The CDR3 sequence is CASSLGTGLDTEAFF. CDR3 coding DNA: TGTGCCAGCAGCTTAGGGACAGGGTTGGACACTGAAGCTTTCTTT.

The chain uses TRBV28 and TRBJ1-1; D is ambiguous. Trimming took off 6 bases at V and 10 bases at J, with 15 bases between the two ends. The CDR3 runs 12 residues. The V gene's germline CDR1 is MDHEN and CDR2 SYDVKM. For the CDR3, the DNA is TGTGCCAGCAGACCCCCGGGCGGTGGAGCTTTCTTT. It translates to CASRPPGGGAFF. The full variable domain, completed using reference TRBV28 and TRBJ1-1, is DVKVTQSSRYLVKRTGEKVFLECVQDMDHENMFWYRQDPGLGLRLIYFSYDVKMKEKGDIPEGYSVSREKKERFSLILESASTNQTSMYLCASRPPGGGAFFGQGTRLTVV.

The gene calls are TRBV5-1 and TRBJ2-7; the D gene is possibly TRBD2 (8 bases). The CDR3 extends over 14 amino acids. V was pared by 4 bases and J by 2 bases, with 13 bases between. The germline V gene encodes CDR1 SGHRS and CDR2 YFSETQ. The CDR3 reads CASSREGAPYEQYF. CDR3 DNA: TGCGCCAGCAGCCGGGAGGGGGCCCCCTACGAGCAGTACTTC.

CDR3 loop: CASRWDRDEGDSGANVLTF. The CDR3 region has the DNA TGTGCCAGCAGGTGGGACAGGGATGAGGGAGACTCTGGGGCCAACGTCCTGACTTTC. The J gene is TRBJ2-6, the V gene TRBV2; 9 bases agree with TRBD1. Per germline, CDR1 SNHLY and CDR2 FYNNEI. V dropped 6 bases and J dropped 0; count of bases not matched to a gene: 12. The length of the CDR3 is 19 residues.

This clone was picked up a small number of times. The CDR3: CAWSGDNEKLFF. The CDR3, as DNA: TGTGCCTGGAGTGGTGATAATGAAAAACTGTTTTTT. The chain couples TRBV30 to TRBJ1-4; unclear D gene. Germline CDR1 and CDR2: GTSNPN and SVGIG (reference sequence). CDR3 length equals 12 residues. V lost 1 base and J lost 4, with 4 bases in between.

The chain recombines TRBV7-2 with TRBJ2-5; no clear D. The CDR3 sequence is 13 residues long. Trimming cost V 3 bases and J 1 base, with 6 bases left between them. Germline CDR1 reads SGHTA; CDR2 reads FQGNSA. CDR3 in DNA: TGTGCCAGCAGCTTCTCGGCCCAAGAGACCCAGTACTTC. Residues: CASSFSAQETQYF.

This clone was counted between two and nine times. This CDR3 is also generated by other DNA sequences in the sample. The chain couples TRBV18 to TRBJ2-6, with D maybe TRBD2 (5 bases). CDR3 size: 14 residues. Germline values: CDR1 KGHSH, CDR2 LQKENI. V was clipped by 3 bases and J by 3 bases, with 6 bases between them. The CDR3 reads CASSPSGGANVLTF. The CDR3 nucleotides are TGTGCCAGCTCACCGAGCGGTGGGGCCAACGTCCTGACTTTC.

The V and J genes are TRBV10-1 and TRBJ1-2, with 10 bases matching TRBD1. CDR1 and CDR2 from the germline V gene are WNHNN and SYGVQD (reference sequence). This CDR3 contains 14 residues. Trimming took 4 bases from V and 2 from J; bases not matched to a gene: 1. This chain's CDR3 is CASSGDRGNYGYTF. CDR3 DNA: TGCGCCAGCAGTGGGGACAGGGGAAACTATGGCTACACCTTC.

The genes are TRBV5-4 and TRBJ2-3; D is unclear. The CDR3 is made up of 12 amino acids. Trimming left V 0 bases short and J 6 bases short, with 5 bases between. Germline CDR1 SGHNT, CDR2 YYREEE (reference sequence). CDR3: CASSLGMDTQYF. CDR3 DNA sequence: TGTGCCAGCAGCTTGGGGATGGATACGCAGTATTTT.

The chain couples TRBV7-2 to TRBJ2-3; TRBD2 might be the D (5 bases). Between the trimmed V and J ends, which lost 5 bases and 2 bases, there was a span of 14 bases. The V gene's germline CDR1 is SGHTA and CDR2 FQGNSA. The CDR3 totals 15 residues. The chain's CDR3 is CASSADARDTDTQYF. Written as DNA, the CDR3 is TGTGCCAGCAGCGCGGATGCGAGGGACACAGATACGCAGTATTTT. Full variable domain (missing parts from reference TRBV7-2 and TRBJ2-3): GAGVSQSPSNKVTEKGKDVELRCDPISGHTALYWYRQSLGQGLEFLIYFQGNSAPDKSGLPSDRFSAERTGGSVSTLTIQRTQQEDSAVYLCASSADARDTDTQYFGPGTRLTVL.

This clone appeared a single time. The chain uses TRBV6-5 and TRBJ1-5; 9 nucleotides agree with TRBD1. V was clipped by 6 bases and J by 8 bases; unmatched bases: 11. Germline V gene lookup returns CDR1 MNHEY and CDR2 SVGAGI. CDR3 length equals 15 residues. The DNA for the CDR3 is TGTGCCAGCAGCTCCAAAACAGGGGGCGCGGAGCCCCAGCATTTT. Encoded protein: CASSSKTGGAEPQHF.

This clone was seen a handful of times. This chain joins TRBV18 and TRBJ2-7; 8 bases agree with TRBD1. J lost 6 bases, V lost 2 bases, and 6 bases had no gene match. Germline V CDR1 and CDR2: KGHSH, LQKENI. The CDR3 has 14 residues. Written as DNA, the CDR3 is TGTGCCAGCTCACCAGTCAGGGGGCTGGGCGAGCAGTACTTC. Its translation: CASSPVRGLGEQYF.

This clone was seen only a few times. J is TRBJ2-1 and V is TRBV19, with D perhaps being TRBD1 or TRBD2 (6 bases each). The CDR3 covers 16 residues. V was cut by 1 base and J by 2 bases, with 12 bases left in between. Germline CDR1 and CDR2: LNHDA and SQIVND (reference sequence). CDR3 in amino acids: CASSIVWRDTYNEQFF. In nucleotides, the CDR3 is TGTGCCAGTAGTATAGTATGGAGGGACACCTACAATGAGCAGTTCTTC.

This chain links TRBV29-1 with TRBJ2-1; 7 positions match TRBD2. This CDR3 contains 14 residues. The germline V gene has CDR1 SQVTM and CDR2 ANQGSEA. Trimming removed 6 bases from V and 6 bases from J; junction bases left unmatched: 11. The CDR3 sequence: CSVRPGGSGNEQFF. CDR3 bases: TGCAGCGTCCGTCCCGGGGGGTCCGGCAATGAGCAGTTCTTC.

The chain combines TRBV7-8 with TRBJ1-3; 7 nucleotides match TRBD1. The CDR3 runs 15 residues. CDR1 and CDR2 from the germline V gene are SGHVS and FQNEAQ. The V gene end was trimmed by 3 bases and the J gene end by 1 base; junction bases not matched to a gene: 3. The CDR3 DNA is TGTGCCAGCAGCTTCTTACAGGGGTCTGGAAACACCATATATTTT. It is translated as CASSFLQGSGNTIYF.

V is TRBV7-2 and J is TRBJ2-5, with D possibly matching TRBD1 (6 bases). This CDR3 contains 14 residues. The ends were cut back, 5 bases at V and 0 bases at J, with 10 bases in the middle. The germline V gene encodes CDR1 SGHTA and CDR2 FQGNSA. The CDR3 loop reads CASSPDRNQETQYF. The CDR3 bases are TGTGCCAGCAGCCCCGACAGGAACCAAGAGACCCAGTACTTC.

J is TRBJ1-2 and V is TRBV29-1; possibly TRBD1 for D (5 bases). This CDR3 comprises 14 residues. Germline CDR1 and CDR2: SQVTM and ANQGSEA. Trimming left V 6 bases short and J 0 bases short, with 14 bases between. DNA of the CDR3: TGCAGCGTCTTAGCAGGGTCTTCTAACTATGGCTACACCTTC. Protein: CSVLAGSSNYGYTF.

The chain carries TRBV27 and TRBJ2-7; possible D gene TRBD1, 5 bases. V gave up 6 bases and J gave up 3 bases, with 12 bases separating them. The CDR3 extends over 13 amino acids. The germline V gene has CDR1 MNHEY and CDR2 SMNVEV (reference sequence). The CDR3 DNA reads TGTGCCAGCAGCTTAGGGGTGGTCTACGAGCAGTACTTC. The encoded protein is CASSLGVVYEQYF.